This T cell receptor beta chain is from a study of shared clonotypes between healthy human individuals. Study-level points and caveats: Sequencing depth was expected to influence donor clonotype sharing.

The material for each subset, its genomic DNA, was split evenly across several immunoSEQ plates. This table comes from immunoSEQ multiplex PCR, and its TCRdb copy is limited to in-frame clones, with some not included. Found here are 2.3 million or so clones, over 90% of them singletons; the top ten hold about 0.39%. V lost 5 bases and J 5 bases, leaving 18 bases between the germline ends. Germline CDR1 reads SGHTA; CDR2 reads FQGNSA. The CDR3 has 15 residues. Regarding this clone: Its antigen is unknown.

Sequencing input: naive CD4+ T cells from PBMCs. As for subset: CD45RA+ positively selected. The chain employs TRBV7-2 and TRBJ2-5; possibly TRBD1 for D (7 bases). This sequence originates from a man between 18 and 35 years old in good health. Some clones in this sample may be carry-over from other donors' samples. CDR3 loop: CASSPQGESGETQYF. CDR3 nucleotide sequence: TGTGCCAGCAGCCCTCAGGGGGAAAGCGGGGAGACCCAGTACTTC. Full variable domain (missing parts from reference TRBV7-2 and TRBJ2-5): GAGVSQSPSNKVTEKGKDVELRCDPISGHTALYWYRQSLGQGLEFLIYFQGNSAPDKSGLPSDRFSAERTGGSVSTLTIQRTQQEDSAVYLCASSPQGESGETQYFGPGTRLLVL.